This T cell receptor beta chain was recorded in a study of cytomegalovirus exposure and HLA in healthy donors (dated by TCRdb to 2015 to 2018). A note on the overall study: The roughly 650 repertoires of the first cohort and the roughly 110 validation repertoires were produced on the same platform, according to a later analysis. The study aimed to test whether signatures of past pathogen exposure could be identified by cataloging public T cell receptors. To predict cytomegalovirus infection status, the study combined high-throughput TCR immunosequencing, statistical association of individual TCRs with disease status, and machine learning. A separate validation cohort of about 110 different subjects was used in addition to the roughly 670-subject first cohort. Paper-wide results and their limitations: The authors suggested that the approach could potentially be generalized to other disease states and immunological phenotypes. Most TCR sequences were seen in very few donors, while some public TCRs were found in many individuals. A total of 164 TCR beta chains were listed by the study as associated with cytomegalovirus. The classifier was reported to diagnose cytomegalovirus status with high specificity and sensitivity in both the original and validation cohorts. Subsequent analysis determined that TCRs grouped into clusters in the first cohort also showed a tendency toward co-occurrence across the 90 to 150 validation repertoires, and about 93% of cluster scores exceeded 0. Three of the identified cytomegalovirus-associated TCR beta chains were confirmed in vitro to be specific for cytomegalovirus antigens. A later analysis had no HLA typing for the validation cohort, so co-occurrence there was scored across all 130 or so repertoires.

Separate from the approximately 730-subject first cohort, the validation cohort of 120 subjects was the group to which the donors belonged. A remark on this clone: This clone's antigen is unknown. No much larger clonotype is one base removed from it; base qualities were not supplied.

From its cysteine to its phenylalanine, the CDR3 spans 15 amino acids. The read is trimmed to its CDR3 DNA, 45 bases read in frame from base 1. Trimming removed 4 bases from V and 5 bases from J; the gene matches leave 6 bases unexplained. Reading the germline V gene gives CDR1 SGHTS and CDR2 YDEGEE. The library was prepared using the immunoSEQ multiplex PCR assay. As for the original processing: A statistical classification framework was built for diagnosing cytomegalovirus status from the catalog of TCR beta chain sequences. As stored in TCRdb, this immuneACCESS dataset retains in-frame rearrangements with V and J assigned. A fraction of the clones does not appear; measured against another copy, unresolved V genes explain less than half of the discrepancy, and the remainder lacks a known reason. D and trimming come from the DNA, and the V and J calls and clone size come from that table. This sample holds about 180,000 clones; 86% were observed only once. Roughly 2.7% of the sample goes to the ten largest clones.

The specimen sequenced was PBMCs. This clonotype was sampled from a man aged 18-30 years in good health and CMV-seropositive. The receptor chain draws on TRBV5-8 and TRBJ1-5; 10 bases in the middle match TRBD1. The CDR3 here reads CASSTGQGFYQPQHF. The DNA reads TGTGCCAGCAGCACGGGACAGGGGTTCTATCAGCCCCAGCATTTT. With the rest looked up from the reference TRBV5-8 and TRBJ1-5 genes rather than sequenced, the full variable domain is EAGVTQSPTHLIKTRGQQATLRCSPISGHTSVYWYQQALGLGLQFLLWYDEGEERNRGNFPPRFSGRQFPNYSSELNVNALELEDSALYLCASSTGQGFYQPQHFGDGTRLSIL.